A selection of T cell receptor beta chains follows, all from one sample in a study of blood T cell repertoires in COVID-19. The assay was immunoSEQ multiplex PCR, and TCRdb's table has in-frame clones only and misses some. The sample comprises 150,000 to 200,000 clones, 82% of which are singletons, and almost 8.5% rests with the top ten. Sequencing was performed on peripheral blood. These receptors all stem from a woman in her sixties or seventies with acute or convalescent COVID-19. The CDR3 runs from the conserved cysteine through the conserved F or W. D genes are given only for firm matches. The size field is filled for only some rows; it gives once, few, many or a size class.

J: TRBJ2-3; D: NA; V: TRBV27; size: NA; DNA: TGTGCCAGCAGTCATACCCGTGAGTCGCAGTATTTT; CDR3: CASSHTRESQYF
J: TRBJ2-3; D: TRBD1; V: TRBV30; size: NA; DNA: TGTGCCTGGAGAGGAACAGGGGTAGATACGCAGTATTTT; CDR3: CAWRGTGVDTQYF
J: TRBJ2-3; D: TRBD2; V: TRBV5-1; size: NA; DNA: TGCGCCAGCAGCTTGGCCCTAGCGGGGGGATCAGATACGCAGTATTTT; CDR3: CASSLALAGGSDTQYF
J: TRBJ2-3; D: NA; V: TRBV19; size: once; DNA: TGTGCCAGTAGTACCCCGGGGGTGGGGGATACGCAGTATTTT; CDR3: CASSTPGVGDTQYF
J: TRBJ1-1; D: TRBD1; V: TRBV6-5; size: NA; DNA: TGTGCCAGCAGTACTCGGGACAGGTTGGTCACTGAAGCTTTCTTT; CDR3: CASSTRDRLVTEAFF
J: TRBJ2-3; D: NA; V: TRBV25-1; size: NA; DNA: TGTGCCAGCAGTAGTTGGGCCCCCACAGATACGCAGTATTTT; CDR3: CASSSWAPTDTQYF
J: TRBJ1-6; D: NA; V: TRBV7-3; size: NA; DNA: TGTGCCAGCAGCTTAAGCAGGGCAGCAAATTCACCCCTCCACTTT; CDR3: CASSLSRAANSPLHF
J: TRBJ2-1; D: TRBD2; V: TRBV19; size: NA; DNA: TGTGCCAGTAGTGGCCGGACTAGCGGGTCCAATGAGCAGTTCTTC; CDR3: CASSGRTSGSNEQFF
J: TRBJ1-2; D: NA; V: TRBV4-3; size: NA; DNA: TGCGCCAGCAGCCCCGGACACCTCAATTTCTATGGCTACACCTTC; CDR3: CASSPGHLNFYGYTF
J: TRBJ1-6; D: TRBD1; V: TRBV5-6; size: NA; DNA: TGTGCCAGCAGCTTAATACTAACAGGGGTTTCACCCCTCCACTTT; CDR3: CASSLILTGVSPLHF
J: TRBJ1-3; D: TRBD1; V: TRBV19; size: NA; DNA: TGTGCCAGTAGTCCCCTCGGACAGGGGGCGCGAGGAAACACCATATATTTT; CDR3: CASSPLGQGARGNTIYF
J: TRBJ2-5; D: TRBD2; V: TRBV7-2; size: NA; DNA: TGTGCCAGCAGCTTATTAGCGCTAGCGGGGGGAAGGGGAGAGACCCAGTACTTC; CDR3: CASSLLALAGGRGETQYF
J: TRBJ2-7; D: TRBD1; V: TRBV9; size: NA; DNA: TGTGCCAGCAGCCTGGACAGGGTGGTTGGGGAGCAGTACTTC; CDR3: CASSLDRVVGEQYF
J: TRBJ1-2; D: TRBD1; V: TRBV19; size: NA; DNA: TGTGCCAGTACTTCCACGACCCGACAGGGAAGGGACTATGGCTACACCTTC; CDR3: CASTSTTRQGRDYGYTF
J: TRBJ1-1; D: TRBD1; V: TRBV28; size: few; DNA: TGTGCCAGCAGTTTGGCGGGACAGGGTCGAGACACTGAAGCTTTCTTT; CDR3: CASSLAGQGRDTEAFF
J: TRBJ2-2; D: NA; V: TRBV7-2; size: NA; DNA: TGTGCCAGCAGCGTGACAGTCGGTGCGAACACCGGGGAGCTGTTTTTT; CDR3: CASSVTVGANTGELFF
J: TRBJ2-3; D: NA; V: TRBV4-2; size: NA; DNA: TGTGCCAGCAGCCTAGAGGCGGGGGCAGGGGATACGCAGTATTTT; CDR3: CASSLEAGAGDTQYF
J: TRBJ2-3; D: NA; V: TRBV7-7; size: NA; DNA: TGTGCTAGCAGCTTAGGGCCAGGAAGCACAGATACGCAGTATTTT; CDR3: CASSLGPGSTDTQYF
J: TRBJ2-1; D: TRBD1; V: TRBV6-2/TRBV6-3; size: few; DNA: TGTGCCAGCAGCCAACAGGGGGCGAGGAGCGATGAGCAGTTCTTC; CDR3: CASSQQGARSDEQFF
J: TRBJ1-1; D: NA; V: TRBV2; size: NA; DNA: TGTGCCAGCAGTGAAGCGCTGGGCTTTCTAAGCACTGAAGCTTTCTTT; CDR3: CASSEALGFLSTEAFF
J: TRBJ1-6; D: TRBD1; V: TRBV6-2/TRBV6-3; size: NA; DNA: TGTGCCAGCAGTTACTCAACGGACAGGGATTCACCCCTCCACTTT; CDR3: CASSYSTDRDSPLHF
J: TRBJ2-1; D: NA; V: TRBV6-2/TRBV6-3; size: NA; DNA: TGTGCCAGCAGTCAGGGTAGCTCCTACAATGAGCAGTTCTTC; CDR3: CASSQGSSYNEQFF
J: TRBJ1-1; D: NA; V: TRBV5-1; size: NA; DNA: TGCGCCAGCAGCTTGGCCACGGCAGGGATGAACGAAGCTTTCTTT; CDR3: CASSLATAGMNEAFF
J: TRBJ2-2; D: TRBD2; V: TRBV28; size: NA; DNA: TGTGCCAGCAGTCTCCCTCTAGCGGGGGCCGGGGAGCTGTTTTTT; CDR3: CASSLPLAGAGELFF
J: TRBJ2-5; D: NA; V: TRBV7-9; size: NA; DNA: TGTGCCAGCAGCTTTCCACAGGGAGGGATTGGGACCCAGTACTTC; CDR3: CASSFPQGGIGTQYF
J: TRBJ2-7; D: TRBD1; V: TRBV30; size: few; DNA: TGTGCCTGGAGTCAAGACAGGGGGCACTACGAGCAGTACTTC; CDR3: CAWSQDRGHYEQYF
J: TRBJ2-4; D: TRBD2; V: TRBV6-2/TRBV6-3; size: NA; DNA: TGTGCCAGCAGTTACTCACACACTAGCGGGGGCAAAAACATTCAGTACTTC; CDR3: CASSYSHTSGGKNIQYF
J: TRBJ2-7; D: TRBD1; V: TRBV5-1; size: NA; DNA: TGCGCCAGCAGCTTGGGACTTGGGACAGGGGGCTACGAGCAGTACTTC; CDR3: CASSLGLGTGGYEQYF
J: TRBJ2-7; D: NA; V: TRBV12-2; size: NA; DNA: TGTGCAAGTCGCCATAGCGGGGGGGTCTACGAGCAGTACTTC; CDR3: CASRHSGGVYEQYF
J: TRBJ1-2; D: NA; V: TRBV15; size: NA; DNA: TGTGCCACCAGCAGAGACCCTACAGGGTTTGGCTACACCTTC; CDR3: CATSRDPTGFGYTF
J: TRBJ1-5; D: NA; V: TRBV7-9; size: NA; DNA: TGTGCCAGCAGCTTCGACGGGAGCAATCAGCCCCAGCATTTT; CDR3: CASSFDGSNQPQHF
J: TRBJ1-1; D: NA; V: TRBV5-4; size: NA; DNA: TGTGCCAGCAGCCCTCGAGCTCAGACAGGCCTCGATACAGAAGCTTTCTTT; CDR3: CASSPRAQTGLDTEAFF
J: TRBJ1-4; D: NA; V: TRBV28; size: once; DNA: TGTGCCAGCAGTCCCCCCCAGGGTGGTGAAAAACTGTTTTTT; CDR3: CASSPPQGGEKLFF
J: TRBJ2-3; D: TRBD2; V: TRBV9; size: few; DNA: TGTGCCAGCAGCGTAGAGTTGGGAGCGGGGTCGGATACGCAGTATTTT; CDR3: CASSVELGAGSDTQYF
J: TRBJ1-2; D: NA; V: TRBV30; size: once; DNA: TGTGCCTGGAGTTCCAGGGCCTATGGCTACACCTTC; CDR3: CAWSSRAYGYTF
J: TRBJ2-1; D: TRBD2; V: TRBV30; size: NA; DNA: TGTGCCTGGAGTGGGGGACTAGCGGGGACTGAGCAGTTCTTC; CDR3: CAWSGGLAGTEQFF
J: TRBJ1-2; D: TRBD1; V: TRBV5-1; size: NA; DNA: TGCGCCAGCAGCGTAGAACAGGGGAGGTATGGCTACACCTTC; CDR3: CASSVEQGRYGYTF
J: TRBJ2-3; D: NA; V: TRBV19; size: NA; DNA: TGTGCCAGTAGTATAGATGCAGGGTTCACAGATACGCAGTATTTT; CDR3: CASSIDAGFTDTQYF
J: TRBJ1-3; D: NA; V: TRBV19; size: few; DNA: TGTGCCAGTACCGAGACATCTGGAAACACCATATATTTT; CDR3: CASTETSGNTIYF
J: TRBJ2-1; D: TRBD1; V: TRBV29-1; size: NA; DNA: TGCAGCGTTTATAGGGACAGGGGGAAGGGGGAGCAGTTCTTC; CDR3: CSVYRDRGKGEQFF
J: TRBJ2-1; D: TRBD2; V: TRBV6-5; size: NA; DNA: TGTGCCAGCAGTTACGGGACTAGCCTTCGTAGTGAGCAGTTCTTC; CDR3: CASSYGTSLRSEQFF
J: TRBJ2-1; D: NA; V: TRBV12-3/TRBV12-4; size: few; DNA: TGTGCCAGCAGATCCCTTAGTTTTGGTGAGCAGTTCTTC; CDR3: CASRSLSFGEQFF
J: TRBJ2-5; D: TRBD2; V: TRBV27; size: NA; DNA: TGTGCCAGCAGTCCTGTTAGGACTAGCGGAGAAGAGACCCAGTACTTC; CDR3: CASSPVRTSGEETQYF
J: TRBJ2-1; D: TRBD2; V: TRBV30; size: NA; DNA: TGTGCCTGGAGAGACATCCGGGGGGGCACGGGCAATGAGCAGTTCTTC; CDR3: CAWRDIRGGTGNEQFF
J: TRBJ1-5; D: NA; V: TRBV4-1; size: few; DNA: TGCGCCAGCAGCCAAGCTGCGCGGTCCAATCAGCCCCAGCATTTT; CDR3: CASSQAARSNQPQHF
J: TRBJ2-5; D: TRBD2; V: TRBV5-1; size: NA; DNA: TGCGCCAGGCGGGGGGAGACCCAGTACTTC; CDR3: CARRGETQYF
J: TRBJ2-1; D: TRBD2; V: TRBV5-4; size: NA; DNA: TGTGCCAGCAGCACAGCGGGAGTAAGTTACAATGAGCAGTTCTTC; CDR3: CASSTAGVSYNEQFF
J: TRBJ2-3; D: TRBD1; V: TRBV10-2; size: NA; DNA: TGCGCCAGCAGTACCGGGACAGGGGGAACAGATACGCAGTATTTT; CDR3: CASSTGTGGTDTQYF
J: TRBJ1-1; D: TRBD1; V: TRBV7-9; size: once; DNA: TGTGCCAGCAGCTTGGGACAGCTCTCGCTGAACACTGAAGCTTTCTTT; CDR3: CASSLGQLSLNTEAFF
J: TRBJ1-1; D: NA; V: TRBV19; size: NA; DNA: TGTGCCAGTTTTACCAGACAGAACACTGAAGCTTTCTTT; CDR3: CASFTRQNTEAFF
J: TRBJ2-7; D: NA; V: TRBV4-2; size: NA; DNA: TGTGCCAGCAGCCAAGATGTAACTAGCTTTGACGAGCAGTACTTC; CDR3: CASSQDVTSFDEQYF
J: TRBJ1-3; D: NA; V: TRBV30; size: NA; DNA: TGTGCCTGGAGTGTAGCTAGGGACAGAAACACCATATATTTT; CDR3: CAWSVARDRNTIYF
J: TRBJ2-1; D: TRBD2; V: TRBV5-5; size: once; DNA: TGTGCCAGCAGCCCGCAACCGGGACTAGCGTCCAATGAGCAGTTCTTC; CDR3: CASSPQPGLASNEQFF
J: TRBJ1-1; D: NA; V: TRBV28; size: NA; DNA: TGTGCCAGCAGGACCCCAGGGTTGGCCACTGAAGCTTTCTTT; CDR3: CASRTPGLATEAFF
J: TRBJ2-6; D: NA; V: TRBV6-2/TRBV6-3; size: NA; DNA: TGTGCCAGCAGTCAACAATCCAGCTCTGGGGCCAACGTCCTGACTTTC; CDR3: CASSQQSSSGANVLTF
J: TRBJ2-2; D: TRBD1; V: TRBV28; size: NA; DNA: TGTGCCAGCAGATTGGGGACAGCTTATAACACCGGGGAGCTGTTTTTT; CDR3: CASRLGTAYNTGELFF
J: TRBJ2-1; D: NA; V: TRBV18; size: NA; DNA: TGTGCCAGCTCACCTAATTCACAGGAACCACCTAGGGGGTTCTTC; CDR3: CASSPNSQEPPRGFF
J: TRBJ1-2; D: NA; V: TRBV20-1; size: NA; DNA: TGCAGTGCTAGTAGACAGGCCACTAACTATGGCTACACCTTC; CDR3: CSASRQATNYGYTF
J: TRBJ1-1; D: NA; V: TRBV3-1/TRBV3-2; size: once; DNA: TGTGCCAGCAGCCAACAACGGGAGGCCACTGAAGCTTTCTTT; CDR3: CASSQQREATEAFF
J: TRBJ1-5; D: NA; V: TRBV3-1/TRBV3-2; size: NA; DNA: TGTGCCAGCAGCCAATTTCCTCAGTCCGATCAGCCCCAGCATTTT; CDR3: CASSQFPQSDQPQHF